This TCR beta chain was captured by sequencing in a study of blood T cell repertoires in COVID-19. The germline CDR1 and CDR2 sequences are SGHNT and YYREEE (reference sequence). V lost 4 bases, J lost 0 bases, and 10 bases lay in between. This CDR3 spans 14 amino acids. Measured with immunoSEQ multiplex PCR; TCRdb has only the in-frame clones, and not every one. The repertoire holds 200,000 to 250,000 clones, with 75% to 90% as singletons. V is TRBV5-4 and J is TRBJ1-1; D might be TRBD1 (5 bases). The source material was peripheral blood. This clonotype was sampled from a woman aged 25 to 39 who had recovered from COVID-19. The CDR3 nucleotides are TGTGCCAGCAGCCAGACAGCCATGAACACTGAAGCTTTCTTT. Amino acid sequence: CASSQTAMNTEAFF.